This is a list of T cell receptor beta chains from one sample in a study of T cells in Graves' hyperthyroidism and ophthalmopathy. TCRdb processed the multiplex PCR reads anew with MiXCR; each CDR3 protein has one entry. The table has about 560,000 distinct CDR3 sequences, 12% to 15% seen once. Sequencing was carried out using blood. All receptors come from a woman aged 40 to 55 with Graves' hyperthyroidism. The CDR3 runs from the conserved cysteine through the conserved F or W. D genes are given only for firm matches. For some rows the clone size is stated as once, few or many, or as a class when expanded; others skip it.

J	size	V	D	CDR3	DNA
TRBJ2-3	NA	TRBV19	NA	CATGKGASGSTDTQYF	TGTGCCACCGGCAAGGGGGCTAGCGGGAGCACAGATACGCAGTATTTT
TRBJ2-7	many	TRBV28	NA	CASSFHGGNSYEQYF	TGTGCCAGCAGTTTTCATGGGGGCAACTCCTACGAGCAGTACTTC
TRBJ2-7	few	TRBV27	TRBD2	CASSLSPSGASYEQYF	TGTGCCAGCAGTTTATCCCCTAGCGGGGCTTCCTACGAGCAGTACTTC
TRBJ2-3	NA	TRBV28	TRBD2	CASSQGGRAVDTQYF	TGTGCCAGCAGCCAAGGCGGGAGGGCGGTAGATACGCAGTATTTT
TRBJ2-7	many	TRBV3-1	NA	CASSRSDSYEQYF	TGTGCCAGCAGCCGGTCGGACTCCTACGAGCAGTACTTC
TRBJ2-1	many	TRBV28	NA	CASNTPTYNEQFF	TGTGCCAGCAACACACCTACCTACAATGAGCAGTTCTTC
TRBJ2-1	many	TRBV2	NA	CASSRDTPHNEQFF	TGTGCCAGCAGCCGGGACACCCCTCACAATGAGCAGTTCTTC
TRBJ2-2	few	TRBV13	NA	CASSRRDSANTGELFF	TGTGCCAGCAGCCGGCGGGACTCCGCGAACACCGGGGAGCTGTTTTTT
TRBJ2-5	many	TRBV7-9	TRBD1	CASSKGQGQETQYF	TGTGCCAGCAGTAAAGGACAGGGTCAAGAGACCCAGTACTTC
TRBJ1-5	NA	TRBV7-2	TRBD1	CASGTTGVSNQPQHF	TGTGCCAGCGGAACGACAGGGGTGAGCAATCAGCCCCAGCATTTT
TRBJ2-7	NA	TRBV7-9	NA	CASSTTGQGSYEQYF	TGTGCCAGCAGTACCACGGGCCAGGGATCCTACGAGCAGTACTTC
TRBJ2-1	many	TRBV2	NA	CASMGRGGSNEQFF	TGTGCCAGCATGGGGAGAGGGGGTAGCAATGAGCAGTTCTTC
TRBJ2-1	few	TRBV6-1	NA	CASSLGTYYNEQFF	TGTGCCAGCAGCCTCGGGACTTACTACAATGAGCAGTTCTTC
TRBJ2-4	many	TRBV20-1	NA	CSAWEEVAKNIQYF	TGCAGTGCGTGGGAAGAAGTAGCCAAAAACATTCAGTACTTC
TRBJ1-1	few	TRBV6-1	TRBD1	CASKEHSQGGTEAFF	TGTGCCAGCAAAGAGCATTCTCAGGGGGGGACTGAAGCTTTCTTT
TRBJ2-7	many	TRBV3-1	NA	CASSQDGMGAEAYEQYF	TGTGCCAGCAGCCAAGATGGCATGGGGGCCGAAGCCTACGAGCAGTACTTC
TRBJ1-4	NA	TRBV19	NA	CASTQRGTNEKLFF	TGTGCCAGTACGCAACGGGGCACTAATGAAAAACTGTTTTTT
TRBJ2-1	NA	TRBV11-3	NA	CASSFNPGQSPFF	TGTGCCAGCAGCTTCAACCCGGGACAATCCCCCTTCTTC
TRBJ2-1	many	TRBV30	NA	CAWSVGQLISYNEQFF	TGTGCCTGGAGTGTAGGACAGTTAATCTCCTACAATGAGCAGTTCTTC
TRBJ2-1	many	TRBV3-1	TRBD2	CASSQGLALYNEQFF	TGTGCCAGCAGCCAAGGACTAGCGCTCTACAATGAGCAGTTCTTC
TRBJ2-2	many	TRBV7-2	NA	CASSSWTWNTGELFF	TGTGCCAGCAGCTCGTGGACGTGGAACACCGGGGAGCTGTTTTTT
TRBJ2-7	many	TRBV5-1	TRBD2	CASSPGTSGRYEQYF	TGTGCCAGCAGCCCGGGGACTAGCGGGAGATACGAGCAGTACTTC
TRBJ1-3	NA	TRBV6-9	TRBD1	CASSYRGQATGNTIYF	TGTGCCAGCAGTTACAGGGGGCAGGCTACTGGAAACACCATATATTTT
TRBJ2-5	NA	TRBV19	NA	CASSYRGVGQETQYF	TGTGCCAGTAGTTACAGAGGAGTAGGCCAAGAGACCCAGTACTTC
TRBJ1-3	many	TRBV28	NA	CASSFSQVSGNTIYF	TGTGCCAGCAGTTTTTCGCAGGTCTCTGGAAACACCATATATTTT